This entry features one T cell receptor (beta chain) sequence. Its target is not known. Trimming stripped 2 bases from V and 5 bases from J, with 19 bases between. CDR3 length equals 17 residues. The germline CDR1 and CDR2 sequences are SGHNT and YENEEA. The data derive from a study of T cells in localized non-small cell lung cancer. Study-level results: Clonality peaked in uninvolved adjacent lung rather than tumor. Adjacent lung had a median roughly 61 of the 100 largest tumor clones.

Assay used: immunoSEQ multiplex PCR; TCRdb lists only in-frame clones, some missing. The table records over a thousand clones, 31% of them present only once. Adjacent lung lacking atypia came from at least 2 cm beyond the tumor margin. The chain recombines TRBV11-3 with TRBJ2-1; the D gene is possibly TRBD1 (6 bases). This sample comprised normal lung tissue next to the tumor, obtained before any cancer treatment. The receptor was derived from a female donor over 55 with stage I lung adenocarcinoma. For the CDR3, the DNA is TGTGCCAGCAGCTTAATCTTAGAACAGGGTCTAAACAATGAGCAGTTCTTC. Translating it yields CASSLILEQGLNNEQFF.